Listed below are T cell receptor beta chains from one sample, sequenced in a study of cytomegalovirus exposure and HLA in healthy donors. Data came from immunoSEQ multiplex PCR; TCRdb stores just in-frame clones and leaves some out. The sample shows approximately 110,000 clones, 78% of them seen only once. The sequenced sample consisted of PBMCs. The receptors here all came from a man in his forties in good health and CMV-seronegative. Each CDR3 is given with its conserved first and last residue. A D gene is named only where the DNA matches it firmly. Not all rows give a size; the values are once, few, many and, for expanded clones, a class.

cdr3_aa: CASSLDQEYNEQFF
cdr3_nt: TGTGCCAGCAGCTTAGACCAGGAATACAATGAGCAGTTCTTC
cdr3_length: 14
v_call: TRBV11-2
j_call: TRBJ2-1
d_call: .
clone_size: .

cdr3_aa: CASSRGQKETQYF
cdr3_nt: TGTGCCAGCTCAAGAGGACAGAAAGAGACCCAGTACTTC
cdr3_length: 13
v_call: TRBV18
j_call: TRBJ2-5
d_call: .
clone_size: .

cdr3_aa: CASSVAGENIQYF
cdr3_nt: TGTGCCAGCAGCGTAGCTGGAGAAAACATTCAGTACTTC
cdr3_length: 13
v_call: TRBV9
j_call: TRBJ2-4
d_call: .
clone_size: .

cdr3_aa: CASSSTGFMQPQHF
cdr3_nt: TGTGCCAGCAGTTCCACAGGGTTCATGCAGCCCCAGCATTTT
cdr3_length: 14
v_call: TRBV6-5
j_call: TRBJ1-5
d_call: .
clone_size: .

cdr3_aa: CASSRGLAGGPGEQYF
cdr3_nt: TGTGCCAGCAGTCGCGGACTAGCGGGGGGGCCGGGGGAGCAGTACTTC
cdr3_length: 16
v_call: TRBV28
j_call: TRBJ2-7
d_call: TRBD2
clone_size: .

cdr3_aa: CASSQALQGGYVEQYF
cdr3_nt: TGCGCCAGCAGCCAAGCGTTACAGGGAGGGTATGTCGAGCAGTACTTC
cdr3_length: 16
v_call: TRBV5-4
j_call: TRBJ2-7
d_call: .
clone_size: few

cdr3_aa: CASANDRGGETQYF
cdr3_nt: TGCGCCAGCGCGAATGACAGGGGAGGAGAGACCCAGTACTTC
cdr3_length: 14
v_call: TRBV5-1
j_call: TRBJ2-5
d_call: TRBD1
clone_size: once

cdr3_aa: CASSLGGLAGGPIQETQYF
cdr3_nt: TGTGCCAGCAGCTTAGGAGGGCTTGCGGGGGGCCCAATCCAAGAGACCCAGTACTTC
cdr3_length: 19
v_call: TRBV7-2
j_call: TRBJ2-5
d_call: TRBD2
clone_size: .

cdr3_aa: CASSMKSSYNSPLHF
cdr3_nt: TGTGCCAGTAGTATGAAGAGCTCCTATAATTCACCCCTCCACTTT
cdr3_length: 15
v_call: TRBV19
j_call: TRBJ1-6
d_call: .
clone_size: .

cdr3_aa: CSAEGPWRYF
cdr3_nt: TGCAGCGCCGAGGGTCCCTGGCGGTACTTC
cdr3_length: 10
v_call: TRBV29-1
j_call: TRBJ2-5
d_call: .
clone_size: .

cdr3_aa: CASSLGGSTDTQYF
cdr3_nt: TGTGCCAGCAGTTTGGGCGGGAGCACAGATACGCAGTATTTT
cdr3_length: 14
v_call: TRBV27
j_call: TRBJ2-3
d_call: .
clone_size: once

cdr3_aa: CASSFPARVETQYF
cdr3_nt: TGTGCCAGCAGCTTCCCCGCCAGGGTTGAGACCCAGTACTTC
cdr3_length: 14
v_call: TRBV7-9
j_call: TRBJ2-5
d_call: .
clone_size: .

cdr3_aa: CASSPGTAYEQYF
cdr3_nt: TGTGCCAGCAGCCCCGGGACAGCCTACGAGCAGTACTTC
cdr3_length: 13
v_call: TRBV5-6
j_call: TRBJ2-7
d_call: TRBD1
clone_size: .